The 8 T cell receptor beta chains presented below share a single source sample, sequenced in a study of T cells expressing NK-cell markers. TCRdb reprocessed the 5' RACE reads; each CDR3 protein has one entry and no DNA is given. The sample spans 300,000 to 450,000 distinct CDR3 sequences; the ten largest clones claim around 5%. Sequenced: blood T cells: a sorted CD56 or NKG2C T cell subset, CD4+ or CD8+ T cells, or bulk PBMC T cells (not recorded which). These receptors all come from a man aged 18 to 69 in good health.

CDR3 amino acids: CASRGRYSGNTIYF. The chain employs TRBV2 and TRBJ1-3. The CDR3 has 14 residues. Per the germline V gene, CDR1 is SNHLY and CDR2 is FYNNEI.

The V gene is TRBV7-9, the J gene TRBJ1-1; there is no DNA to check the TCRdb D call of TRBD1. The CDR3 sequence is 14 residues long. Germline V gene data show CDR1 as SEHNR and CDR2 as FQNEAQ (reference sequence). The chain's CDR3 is CASSQGTEDSEAFF.

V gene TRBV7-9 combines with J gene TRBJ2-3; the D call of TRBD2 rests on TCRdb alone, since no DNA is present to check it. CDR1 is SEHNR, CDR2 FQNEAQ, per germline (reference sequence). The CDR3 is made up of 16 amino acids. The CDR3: CASSPRGTTSTDTQYF.

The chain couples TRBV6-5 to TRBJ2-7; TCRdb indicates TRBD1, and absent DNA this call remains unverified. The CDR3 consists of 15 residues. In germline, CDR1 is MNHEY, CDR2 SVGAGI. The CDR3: CASSYFPRGHNEQYF.

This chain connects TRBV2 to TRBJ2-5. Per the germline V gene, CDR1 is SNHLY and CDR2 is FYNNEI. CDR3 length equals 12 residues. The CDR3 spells CASIQGQETQYF. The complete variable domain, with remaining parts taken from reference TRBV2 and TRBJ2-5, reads EPEVTQTPSHQVTQMGQEVILRCVPISNHLYFYWYRQILGQKVEFLVSFYNNEISEKSEIFDDQFSVERPDGSNFTLKIRSTKLEDSAMYFCASIQGQETQYFGPGTRLLVL.

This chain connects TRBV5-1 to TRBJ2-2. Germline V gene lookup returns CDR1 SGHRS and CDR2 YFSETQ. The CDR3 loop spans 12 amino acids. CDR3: CASRHTGLELFF.

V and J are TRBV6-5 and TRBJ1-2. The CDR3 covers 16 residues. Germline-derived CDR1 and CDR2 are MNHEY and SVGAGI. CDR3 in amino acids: CASSYSGQAMLDGYTF.

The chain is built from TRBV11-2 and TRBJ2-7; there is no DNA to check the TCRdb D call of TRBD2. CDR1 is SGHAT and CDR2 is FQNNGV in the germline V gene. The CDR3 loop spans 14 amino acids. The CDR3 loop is CASRKAGGHNEQYF.